The sequence of this T cell receptor beta chain was determined in a study of siplizumab effects on memory and regulatory T cells. Germline lookup yields CDR1 MNHEY and CDR2 SMNVEV (reference sequence). With 3 bases removed from V and 9 bases from J, the gap between germline ends came to 5 bases. The CDR3 is made up of 11 amino acids. Of note for this clone: Its antigen is unknown.

Broader study findings: Solely a minor proportion of alloreactive clones could be assigned to unstimulated subsets. Alloreactive CD4+ clones that could be mapped were on average about 64% Treg-derived with siplizumab, against about 25% in controls.

Repertoires were generated with immunoSEQ multiplex PCR, while TCRdb's copy carries only in-frame clones and drops some. The data contain about 85,000 clones, approximately 95% of them singletons. The sample taken for sequencing was CD8+ T cells sorted from blood. The chain has TRBV27 and TRBJ2-2; D is undetermined. The receptor's source is a human donor in good health. The CDR3 DNA follows: TGTGCCAGCAGTTTGGGCCGGGAGCTGTTTTTT. Its protein is CASSLGRELFF.